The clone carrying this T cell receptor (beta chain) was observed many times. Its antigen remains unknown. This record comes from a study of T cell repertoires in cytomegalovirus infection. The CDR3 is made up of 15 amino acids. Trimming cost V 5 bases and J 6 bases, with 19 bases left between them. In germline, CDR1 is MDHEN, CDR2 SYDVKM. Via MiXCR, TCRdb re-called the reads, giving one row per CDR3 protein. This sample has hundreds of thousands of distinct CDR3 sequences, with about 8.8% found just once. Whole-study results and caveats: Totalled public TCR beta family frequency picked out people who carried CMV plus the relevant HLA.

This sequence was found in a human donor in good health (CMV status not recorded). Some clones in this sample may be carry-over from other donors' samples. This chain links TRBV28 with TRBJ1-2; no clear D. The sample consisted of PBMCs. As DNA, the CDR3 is TGTGCCAGCAGTCGCTCGCCTCCCTCCCCACATGGCTACACCTTC. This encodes CASSRSPPSPHGYTF.